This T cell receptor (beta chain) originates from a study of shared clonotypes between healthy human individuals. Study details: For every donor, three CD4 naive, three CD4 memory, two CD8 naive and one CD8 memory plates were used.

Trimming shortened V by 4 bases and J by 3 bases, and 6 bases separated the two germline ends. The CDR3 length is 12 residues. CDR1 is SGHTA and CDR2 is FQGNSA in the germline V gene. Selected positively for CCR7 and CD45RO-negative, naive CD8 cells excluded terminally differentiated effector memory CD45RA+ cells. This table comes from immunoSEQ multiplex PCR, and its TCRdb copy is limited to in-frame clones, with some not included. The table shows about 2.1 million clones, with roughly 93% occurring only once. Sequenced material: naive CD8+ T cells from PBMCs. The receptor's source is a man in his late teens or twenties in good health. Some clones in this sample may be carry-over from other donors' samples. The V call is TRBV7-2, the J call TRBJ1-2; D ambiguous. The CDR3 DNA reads TGTGCCAGCAGCTCGCGGGACTATGGCTACACCTTC. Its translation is CASSSRDYGYTF.